A single sample is the source of the 22 T cell receptor beta chains below, sequenced in a study of T-cell reconstitution after alpha-beta-depleted transplantation in children. Researchers prepared the TCRbeta library using unique molecular identifiers, the study reports. TCRdb processed the PCR reads anew with MiXCR; each CDR3 protein has one entry. The repertoire includes approximately 400,000 distinct CDR3 sequences, approximately 11% of them detected once, and 4.5% to 6.5% sits in the top ten. Sequences were derived from PBMCs from the stem cell graft donor, sampled from the stem cell graft. The receptors shown here come from a human donor who donated a stem cell graft to a child with acute myeloid leukemia.

The sample holds a few counts of this clonotype. The V and J genes are TRBV10-3 and TRBJ2-3, with TRBD2 identical over 7 bases. V was pared by 6 bases and J by 0 bases, with 9 bases of the junction left unmatched. Germline CDR1 is ENHRY and CDR2 is SYGVKD. This CDR3 spans 16 amino acids. The CDR3 protein is CAISPSLLASTDTQYF. CDR3 in DNA: TGTGCCATCAGCCCCTCCCTACTAGCGAGCACAGATACGCAGTATTTT.

This chain links TRBV20-1 with TRBJ2-1, with D unresolved. Germline V gene lookup returns CDR1 DFQATT and CDR2 SNEGSKA (reference sequence). This CDR3 has 15 amino acids. Trimming pared 2 bases from V and 0 bases from J, leaving 11 bases between. CDR3 DNA sequence: TGCAGTGCTAGACCACTCCGGAGCTCCTACAATGAGCAGTTCTTC. Amino acids: CSARPLRSSYNEQFF.

Remarks on this clonotype: A much larger clone lies a single base off, so this may be a read error. This sequence joins TRBV7-9 and TRBJ2-3, with 8 bases aligning to TRBD2. Per the germline V gene, CDR1 is SEHNR and CDR2 is FQNEAQ (reference sequence). CDR3 size: 15 residues. The CDR3 reads CASSLNRTSTDMQYF. For the CDR3, the DNA is TGTGCCAGCAGCCTCAACCGGACTAGCACAGATATGCAGTATTTT.

This clonotype came up a few times. The chain employs TRBV7-2 and TRBJ2-1, with 8 positions matching TRBD2. The CDR3 has 15 amino acids. Losses at the gene ends were 2 bases for V and 12 bases for J; bases not matched to a gene: 12. Germline V gene lookup returns CDR1 SGHTA and CDR2 FQGNSA. The CDR3 region has the DNA TGTGCCAGCAGCTTATCGACTAGCGACGGCGGTCGGCAGTTCTTC. Protein product: CASSLSTSDGGRQFF. Drawing the rest from reference TRBV7-2 and TRBJ2-1, the complete variable domain is GAGVSQSPSNKVTEKGKDVELRCDPISGHTALYWYRQSLGQGLEFLIYFQGNSAPDKSGLPSDRFSAERTGGSVSTLTIQRTQQEDSAVYLCASSLSTSDGGRQFFGPGTRLTVL.

This clonotype occurred a few times. The chain carries TRBV20-1 and TRBJ2-2; D not certain. The CDR3 covers 15 residues. Germline-derived CDR1 and CDR2 are DFQATT and SNEGSKA (reference sequence). Trimming pared 0 bases from V and 4 bases from J, leaving 12 bases between. The CDR3 loop reads CSARDPPGGTGELFF. The CDR3 DNA follows: TGCAGTGCTAGAGATCCACCAGGCGGCACCGGGGAGCTGTTTTTT.

This clonotype occurred many times. V gene TRBV7-8 combines with J gene TRBJ2-3; perhaps TRBD2 as D (5 bases). This CDR3 contains 16 residues. Trimming stripped 2 bases from V and 6 bases from J, with 18 bases between. Per germline, CDR1 SGHVS and CDR2 FQNEAQ. The DNA of the CDR3 is TGTGCCAGCAGCTTATACGGCCCGGGGAAACAGGATACGCAGTATTTT. Amino acid sequence: CASSLYGPGKQDTQYF.

This clonotype turned up a few times. V gene TRBV9 combines with J gene TRBJ2-2; D remains unclear. Germline loops: CDR1 SGDLS, CDR2 YYNGEE. This CDR3 has 15 residues. Trimming took 3 bases from V and 4 from J, leaving 13 bases between them. The CDR3 bases are TGTGCCAGCAGCGCCGCTGGTTCGCGCACCGGGGAGCTGTTTTTT. Amino acid sequence: CASSAAGSRTGELFF.

The chain recombines TRBV29-1 with TRBJ2-2; D is unclear. Trimming left V 2 bases short and J 7 bases short, with 11 bases between. Germline V gene sequence: CDR1 SQVTM, CDR2 ANQGSEA. The length of the CDR3 is 13 residues. CDR3: CSVERSRGGELFF. For the CDR3, the DNA is TGCAGCGTTGAACGCTCTAGAGGCGGGGAGCTGTTTTTT.

This clonotype has more than one count but fewer than ten. The CDR3 bases are TGTGCCAGCAGCTTAGGAGGGGGCGCCCCCCCCTACGAGCAGTACGTC. This encodes CASSLGGGAPPYEQYV. This sequence joins TRBV7-6 and TRBJ2-7, with TRBD1 identical over 7 bases. Germline loops: CDR1 SGHVS, CDR2 FNYEAQ. This CDR3 has 16 residues. Trimming removed 1 base from V and 2 bases from J; junction bases left unmatched: 8.

The genes are TRBV25-1 and TRBJ1-1; 8 bases align to TRBD1. Germline lookup yields CDR1 MGHDK and CDR2 SYGVNS. The ends lost 1 base at V and 7 bases at J; junction bases unmatched: 11. The CDR3 extends over 16 amino acids. CDR3 sequence reads: CASSEFFPGGAGEAFF. The CDR3 bases are TGTGCCAGCAGTGAATTTTTTCCAGGGGGCGCGGGTGAAGCTTTCTTT.

CDR3 nucleotides: TGTGCCAGCAGTTTACGCCCAGGGGGTCAAGAGACCCAGTACTTC. Translating it yields CASSLRPGGQETQYF. The rearrangement joins TRBV12-3 or TRBV12-4 to TRBJ2-5; 7 nucleotides agree with TRBD1. This CDR3 is built from 15 residues. With 2 bases clipped from V and 2 bases from J, the junction kept 5 bases outside the gene matches.

This clonotype was observed a few times. The gene calls are TRBV4-2 and TRBJ2-5; 11 nucleotides agree with TRBD2. V trimming: 0 bases; J trimming: 2 bases; junction bases outside the gene matches: 5. Germline CDR1 and CDR2: LGHNA and YNFKEQ. The CDR3 runs to 17 residues. The chain's CDR3 is CASSQDTSGGLQETQYF. The CDR3, as DNA: TGTGCCAGCAGCCAAGACACTAGCGGGGGCCTTCAAGAGACCCAGTACTTC.

J is TRBJ2-3 and V is TRBV10-3; 12 bases fit TRBD2. The V and J ends lost 7 bases and 5 bases, in that order; junction bases with no gene match: 1. CDR3 length: 13 residues. Per germline, CDR1 ENHRY and CDR2 SYGVKD. The CDR3 nucleotides are TGTGCCATCACACTAGCGGGAGGAGATACGCAGTATTTT. This encodes CAITLAGGDTQYF.

This clonotype was seen ten or more times. The chain carries TRBV6-2 or TRBV6-3 and TRBJ2-1; 9 bases match TRBD2. This CDR3 is 15 amino acids long. Germline V gives CDR1 MNHEY, CDR2 SVGEGT. V shed 5 bases and J 2 bases; nucleotides not matched to a gene: 4. The CDR3 here is CASSEGLATYNEQFF. CDR3 in DNA: TGTGCCAGCAGTGAGGGACTAGCCACCTACAATGAGCAGTTCTTC.

The V gene is TRBV10-1, the J gene TRBJ2-1, with 14 bases aligning to TRBD2. This CDR3 is built from 14 residues. From germline, CDR1 is WNHNN and CDR2 SYGVQD (reference sequence). V trimming: 2 bases; J trimming: 10 bases; junction bases outside the gene matches: 1. The CDR3 coding sequence is TGCGCCAGCAGTGAGGGGACTAGCGGGGGAGAGCAGTTCTTC. It specifies CASSEGTSGGEQFF.

In this sample, this clonotype turned up many times. V usage is TRBV12-3 or TRBV12-4 and J usage is TRBJ2-7; possibly TRBD2 for D (7 bases). V lost 5 bases to trimming and J lost 1 base, with 12 bases between them. The CDR3 runs to 14 residues. The CDR3 DNA reads as TGTGCCAGCAGTAAGGGGGGGAGTTCCTACGAGCAGTACTTC. This gives the protein CASSKGGSSYEQYF.

The chain is built from TRBV29-1 and TRBJ1-1; D remains ambiguous. The CDR3 runs to 13 residues. Looked up from germline, CDR1 is SQVTM and CDR2 is ANQGSEA. The V gene lost 2 bases and the J gene lost 3 bases, with 10 bases spanning the gap. The CDR3 region has the DNA TGCAGCGTTGAAACGCCTAGGCACACTGAAGCTTTCTTT. Translated: CSVETPRHTEAFF.

This clonotype was observed a handful of times. V usage is TRBV12-3 or TRBV12-4 and J usage is TRBJ2-1; D is ambiguous. The V gene lost 6 bases and the J gene lost 8 bases, with 26 bases spanning the gap. This CDR3 region has 17 residues. This chain's CDR3 is CASSKPPDLIFGYEQFF. The CDR3 DNA sequence: TGTGCCAGCAGCAAACCCCCGGACCTAATTTTCGGCTATGAGCAGTTCTTC.

Only a few counts were recorded for this clonotype. V and J are TRBV6-1 and TRBJ2-7; TRBD1 matches 8 bases. The germline V gene has CDR1 MNHNS and CDR2 SASEGT. The CDR3 totals 14 residues. V trimming: 4 bases; J trimming: 4 bases; junction bases outside the gene matches: 6. This CDR3 is CASSGNRGDYEQYV. CDR3 nucleotides: TGTGCCAGCAGTGGAAACAGGGGGGATTACGAGCAGTACGTC.

Only a few counts were recorded for this clonotype. The chain couples TRBV20-1 to TRBJ1-6; maybe TRBD1 (5 bases). CDR1 DFQATT and CDR2 SNEGSKA come from the germline V gene (reference sequence). CDR3 length: 12 amino acids. Trimming took 3 bases from V and 11 from J, leaving 11 bases between them. The CDR3 DNA reads TGCAGTGCTAGGGAGGGGTCGACACCCCTCCACTTT. Translated, it gives CSAREGSTPLHF.

This clonotype has more than one count but fewer than ten. The chain joins TRBV20-1 to TRBJ1-1, with D tentatively TRBD1 (5 bases). Germline CDR1 is DFQATT and CDR2 is SNEGSKA (reference sequence). Trimming took off 5 bases at V and 3 bases at J, with 7 bases between the two ends. The CDR3 contains 11 residues. The CDR3 here is CSAAGYTEAFF. The CDR3 bases are TGCAGTGCTGCAGGGTACACTGAAGCTTTCTTT.

This clonotype was seen once. The CDR3 region is CATTKDKTSGATDTQYF. The CDR3 DNA sequence: TGTGCCACCACCAAGGATAAGACTAGCGGGGCCACAGATACGCAGTATTTT. This chain connects TRBV3-1 to TRBJ2-3; 11 bases fit TRBD2. The junction had 14 bases not matched to a gene; V was cut back by 10 bases and J by 2 bases. Germline CDR1 is LGHDT and CDR2 is YNNKEL (reference sequence). The CDR3 loop spans 17 amino acids.